The entry below describes one T cell receptor (beta chain). What it recognizes is unknown. This CDR3 has 16 amino acids. Between the trimmed V and J ends, which lost 1 base and 0 bases, there was a span of 10 bases. Germline V CDR1 and CDR2: SNHLY, FYNNEI. This entry belongs to a study of T cell responses to AZD1222 COVID-19 vaccine. Using immunoSEQ multiplex PCR, the repertoire was profiled, and TCRdb retains in-frame clones only, with some absent. The table lists 75,000 to 95,000 clones, approximately 89% of them singletons. Study-level results: No repertoire was sampled before or during the peak T cell response, only after it. White British donors predominated, females outnumbered males, and clonal diversity was possibly underestimated. Spike as a whole was targeted by vaccine-associated CD4 TCRs, dominant at 160-218 and 743-854.

Sequencing used peripheral blood, obtained on day 0 of MenACWY control vaccination. This rearrangement joins TRBV2 to TRBJ1-3, with D unclear. This receptor was identified in an adult in good health. CDR3 in amino acids: CASSEGLGVSGNTIYF. DNA of the CDR3: TGTGCCAGCAGTGAAGGATTGGGAGTCTCTGGAAACACCATATATTTT.